This T cell receptor (beta chain) stems from a study of CD8 T cells in Susac syndrome (dated by TCRdb to the late 2010s). For the wider study: Whether CD8+ T cell activation and differentiation in Susac syndrome was antigen driven was tested using repertoire sequencing. The clonality of the CD8+ T cell repertoire was compared across more than 9 healthy donors, roughly 14 Susac syndrome patients and fewer than 16 multiple sclerosis patients. Points the paper makes about the study in general: The number of individuals in the TCR sequencing and HLA analysis was acknowledged as relatively small.

The CDR3 starts with the cysteine, ends with the phenylalanine, and has 15 residues. CDR3 DNA only is kept here, 45 bases in frame from base 1. Trimming takes 7 bases from V and 4 bases from J, and the germline ends sit 19 bases apart. CDR1 SEHNR and CDR2 FQNEAQ were looked up in the germline V gene (reference sequence). Details on this clonotype: It has no known antigen specificity. Base qualities were left out, and no much larger clone turns up one base away.

RNA was extracted using the RNeasy kit, and about 0.5 to 1 ug of the RNA was reverse transcribed with random hexamers. The immunoSEQ multiplex PCR assay, which covers 54 Vbeta and 13 Jbeta segments, was used to amplify TCR beta CDR3 regions. To correct PCR amplification bias, a synthetic template baseline was used for both primer optimization and computational correction. On the study's bioinformatics: Reads were annotated to V, D and J genes according to IMGT and were analyzed with immunoSEQ Analyzer, with only productive sequences retained. Clonality was computed as one minus Shannon entropy normalized by log2 of the number of productive unique sequences. Public and private clones were assessed among the 100 most prevalent clones of each patient and control. Clones were defined as Susac-specific when absent from the healthy and MS cohorts, from about 1,100 published viral clones and from other ImmuneACCESS disease sequences. TCRdb trimmed public reads at Q25 via fastp, called clones via MiXCR and kept in-frame beta chains. Every CDR3 protein is listed once, alongside the most common genes and DNA of its rows. These V and J calls originate from TCRdb's pipeline instead of the authors' own analysis. The sample has 150,000 to 160,000 distinct CDR3 sequences on record, approximately 93% of them singletons. The top ten hold just over 0.2% of the sample.

Peripheral blood CD8+ and CD4+ T cells from healthy donors, Susac syndrome patients and multiple sclerosis patients were profiled using high-throughput TCR beta sequencing. Treatment-naive patients with stable or active relapsing-remitting disease fulfilling revised McDonald criteria were used as multiple sclerosis controls. Bulk CD8+ and CD4+ T cells were purified magnetically by negative isolation, whereas CD8+ TEMRA cells were enriched by FACS. Blood was drawn into EDTA tubes, processed within 24 hours, and PBMCs were isolated by density gradient centrifugation. PBMCs destined for TCR sequencing were cryopreserved in liquid nitrogen and later thawed in a 37 °C water bath. The sorted or isolated CD4+, CD8+ and CD8+ TEMRA cells reached a purity of at least 90%.

This sequence uses TRBV7-9 and TRBJ1-2; the D gene is possibly TRBD1, with 5 bases matching. The sequenced sample consisted of CD8+ T cells from PBMCs. The receptor was derived from a human donor with multiple sclerosis. The CDR3 region reads CASTSGGGVTYGYTF. The nucleotides read TGTGCCAGCACCTCCGGCGGGGGAGTCACCTATGGCTACACCTTC.